The 5 T cell receptor beta chains below come from one sample, sequenced in a study of T cells in Graves' hyperthyroidism and ophthalmopathy. Amplified regions were TCR beta CDR3 sequences from RNA transcripts. The study used the HTBI primer set for a first-round RT-PCR of the TCR CDR3. One entry per CDR3 protein results from TCRdb running MiXCR on the multiplex PCR reads. The sample lists about 150,000 distinct CDR3 sequences, around 20% occurring once. Sequenced material: blood. The receptors originated from a woman aged 50 to 60 with Graves' hyperthyroidism that later progressed to Graves' ophthalmopathy.

The V and J genes are TRBV11-2 and TRBJ2-1, with TRBD2 identical over 10 bases. The germline V gene encodes CDR1 SGHAT and CDR2 FQNNGV. CDR3 length equals 17 residues. V gave up 5 bases and J gave up 10 bases; unmatched junction bases: 17. Here the CDR3 DNA reads TGTGCCAGCAGCCTCGAACGGACTAGCGGCTCTAAAGGGGAGCAGTTCTTC. Translation gives CASSLERTSGSKGEQFF.

The chain links TRBV3-1 to TRBJ2-2; 7 positions match TRBD1. Losses at the gene ends were 4 bases for V and 7 bases for J; bases not matched to a gene: 6. Germline V gene lookup returns CDR1 LGHDT and CDR2 YNNKEL (reference sequence). The CDR3 extends over 14 amino acids. The chain's CDR3 is CASSRGQLDGELFF. In DNA form, the CDR3 reads TGTGCCAGCAGCCGGGGACAGTTAGACGGGGAGCTGTTTTTT. The full variable domain, rest sourced from reference TRBV3-1 and TRBJ2-2, is DTAVSQTPKYLVTQMGNDKSIKCEQNLGHDTMYWYKQDSKKFLKIMFSYNNKELIINETVPNRFSPKSPDKAHLNLHINSLELGDSAVYFCASSRGQLDGELFFGEGSRLTVL.

J is TRBJ1-2 and V is TRBV28; 7 nucleotides match TRBD1. The J segment lost 4 bases and the V segment lost 4 bases, leaving 3 bases of the junction unmatched. Germline V CDR1 and CDR2: MDHEN, SYDVKM. The CDR3 is made up of 13 amino acids. This chain's CDR3 is CASSSTGFYGYTF. CDR3 DNA sequence: TGTGCCAGCAGTTCGACAGGGTTCTATGGCTACACCTTC.

The chain joins TRBV2 to TRBJ2-3; the D gene could be TRBD1 or TRBD2 (5 bases each). CDR3 length equals 13 residues. Trimming cost V 8 bases and J 2 bases, with 11 bases left between them. Germline V gene lookup returns CDR1 SNHLY and CDR2 FYNNEI. The CDR3: CASFRGDTDTQYF. For the CDR3, the DNA is TGTGCCAGCTTTCGAGGGGACACAGATACGCAGTATTTT. The full variable domain, its missing parts supplied by reference TRBV2 and TRBJ2-3, is EPEVTQTPSHQVTQMGQEVILRCVPISNHLYFYWYRQILGQKVEFLVSFYNNEISEKSEIFDDQFSVERPDGSNFTLKIRSTKLEDSAMYFCASFRGDTDTQYFGPGTRLTVL.

This clonotype was recorded many times. The rearrangement joins TRBV2 to TRBJ2-1; D not resolved. Trimming removed 3 bases from V and 7 bases from J, with 7 bases in between. Looked up from germline, CDR1 is SNHLY and CDR2 is FYNNEI. CDR3 length: 12 amino acids. CDR3 sequence (DNA): TGTGCCAGCAGTGAGCACCGGAATGAGCAGTTCTTC. Protein sequence: CASSEHRNEQFF. Looking up the rest from reference TRBV2 and TRBJ2-1 gives the full variable domain: EPEVTQTPSHQVTQMGQEVILRCVPISNHLYFYWYRQILGQKVEFLVSFYNNEISEKSEIFDDQFSVERPDGSNFTLKIRSTKLEDSAMYFCASSEHRNEQFFGPGTRLTVL.